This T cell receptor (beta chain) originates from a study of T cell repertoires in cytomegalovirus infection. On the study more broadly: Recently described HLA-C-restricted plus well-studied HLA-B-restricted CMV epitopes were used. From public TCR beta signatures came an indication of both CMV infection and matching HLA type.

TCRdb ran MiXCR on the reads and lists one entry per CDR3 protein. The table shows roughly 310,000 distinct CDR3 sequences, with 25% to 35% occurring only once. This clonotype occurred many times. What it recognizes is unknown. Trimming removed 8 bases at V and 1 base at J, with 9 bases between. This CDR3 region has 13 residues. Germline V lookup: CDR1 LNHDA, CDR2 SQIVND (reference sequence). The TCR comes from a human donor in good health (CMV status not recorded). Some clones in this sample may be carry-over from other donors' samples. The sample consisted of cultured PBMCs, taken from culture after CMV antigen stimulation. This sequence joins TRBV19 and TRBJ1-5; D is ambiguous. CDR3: CASGKESNQPQHF. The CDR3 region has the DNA TGTGCCAGTGGTAAGGAAAGCAATCAGCCCCAGCATTTT.